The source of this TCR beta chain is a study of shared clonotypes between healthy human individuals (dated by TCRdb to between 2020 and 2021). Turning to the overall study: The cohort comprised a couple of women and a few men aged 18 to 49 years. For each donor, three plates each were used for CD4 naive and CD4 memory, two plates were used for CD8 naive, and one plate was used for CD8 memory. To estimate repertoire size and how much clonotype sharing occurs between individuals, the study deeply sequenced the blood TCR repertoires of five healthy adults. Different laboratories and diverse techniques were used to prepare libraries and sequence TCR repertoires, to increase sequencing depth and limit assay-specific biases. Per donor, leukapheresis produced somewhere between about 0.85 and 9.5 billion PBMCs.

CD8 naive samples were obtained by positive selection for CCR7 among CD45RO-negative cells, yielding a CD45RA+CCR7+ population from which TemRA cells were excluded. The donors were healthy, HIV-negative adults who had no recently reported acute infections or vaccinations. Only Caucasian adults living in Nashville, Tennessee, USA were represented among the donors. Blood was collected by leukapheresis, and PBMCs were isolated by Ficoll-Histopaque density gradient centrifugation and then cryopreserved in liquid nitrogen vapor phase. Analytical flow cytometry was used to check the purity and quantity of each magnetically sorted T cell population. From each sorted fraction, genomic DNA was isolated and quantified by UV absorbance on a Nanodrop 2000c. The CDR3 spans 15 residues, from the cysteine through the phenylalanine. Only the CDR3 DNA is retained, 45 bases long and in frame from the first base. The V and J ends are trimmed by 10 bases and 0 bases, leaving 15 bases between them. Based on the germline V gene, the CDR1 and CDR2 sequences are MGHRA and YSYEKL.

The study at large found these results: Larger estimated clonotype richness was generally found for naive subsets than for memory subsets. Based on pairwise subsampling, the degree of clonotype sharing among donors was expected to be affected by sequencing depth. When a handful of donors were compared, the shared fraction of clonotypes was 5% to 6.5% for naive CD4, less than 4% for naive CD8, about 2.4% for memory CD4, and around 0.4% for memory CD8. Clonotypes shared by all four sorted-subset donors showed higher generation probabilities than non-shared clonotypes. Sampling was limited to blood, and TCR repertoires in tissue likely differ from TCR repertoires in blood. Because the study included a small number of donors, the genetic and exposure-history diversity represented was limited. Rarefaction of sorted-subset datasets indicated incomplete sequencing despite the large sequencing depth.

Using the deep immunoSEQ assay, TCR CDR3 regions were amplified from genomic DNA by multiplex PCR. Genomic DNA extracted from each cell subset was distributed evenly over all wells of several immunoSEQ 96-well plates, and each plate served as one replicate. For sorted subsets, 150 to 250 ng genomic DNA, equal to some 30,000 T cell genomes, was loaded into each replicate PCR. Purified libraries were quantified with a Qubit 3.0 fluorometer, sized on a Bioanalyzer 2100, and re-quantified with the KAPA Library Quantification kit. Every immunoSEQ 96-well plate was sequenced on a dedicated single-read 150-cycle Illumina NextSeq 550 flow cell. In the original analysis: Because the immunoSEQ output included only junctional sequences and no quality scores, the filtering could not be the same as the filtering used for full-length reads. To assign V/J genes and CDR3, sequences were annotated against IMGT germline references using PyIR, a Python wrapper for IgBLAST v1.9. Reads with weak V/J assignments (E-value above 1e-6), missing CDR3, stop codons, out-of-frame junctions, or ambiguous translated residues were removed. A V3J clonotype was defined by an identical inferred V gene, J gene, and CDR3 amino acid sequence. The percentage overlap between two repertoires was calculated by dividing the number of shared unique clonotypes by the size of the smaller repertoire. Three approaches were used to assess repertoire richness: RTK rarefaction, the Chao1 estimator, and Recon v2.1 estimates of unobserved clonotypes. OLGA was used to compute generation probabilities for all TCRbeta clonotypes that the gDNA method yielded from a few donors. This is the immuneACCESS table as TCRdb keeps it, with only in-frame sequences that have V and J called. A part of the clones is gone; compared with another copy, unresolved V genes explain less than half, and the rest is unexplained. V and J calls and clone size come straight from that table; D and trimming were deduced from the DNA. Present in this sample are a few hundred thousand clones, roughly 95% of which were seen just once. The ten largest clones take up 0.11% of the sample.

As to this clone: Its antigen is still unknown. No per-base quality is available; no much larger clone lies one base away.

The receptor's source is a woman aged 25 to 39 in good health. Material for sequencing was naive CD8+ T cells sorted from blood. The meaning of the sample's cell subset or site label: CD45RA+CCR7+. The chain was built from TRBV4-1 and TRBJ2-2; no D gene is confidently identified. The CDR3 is CAISYGGANTGELFF. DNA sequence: TGCGCCATTTCCTATGGCGGAGCGAACACCGGGGAGCTGTTTTTT.